This section outlines one T cell receptor (beta chain) sequence together with its context. The germline V and J ends were trimmed by 1 base and 1 base, with 22 bases remaining between them. CDR3 length: 19 amino acids. Germline V gene data show CDR1 as MDHEN and CDR2 as SYDVKM. This sample stems from a study of blood T cell repertoires in COVID-19. This table comes from immunoSEQ multiplex PCR, and its TCRdb copy is limited to in-frame clones, with some not included. The sample holds about 270,000 clones; approximately 90% are singletons and the top ten take about 3%. Input material: PBMCs or T cells enriched from blood (not recorded which). The origin of this receptor is a woman aged 45-59 years who had recovered from COVID-19. The chain is built from TRBV28 and TRBJ1-1; tentatively, D is TRBD1 (5 bases). CDR3 coding DNA: TGTGCCAGCAGTTTATTTAGGGGAGGTTCCGGGACGGAGAACACTGAAGCTTTCTTT. Protein product: CASSLFRGGSGTENTEAFF. Full variable domain (remainder filled in from reference TRBV28 and TRBJ1-1): DVKVTQSSRYLVKRTGEKVFLECVQDMDHENMFWYRQDPGLGLRLIYFSYDVKMKEKGDIPEGYSVSREKKERFSLILESASTNQTSMYLCASSLFRGGSGTENTEAFFGQGTRLTVV.